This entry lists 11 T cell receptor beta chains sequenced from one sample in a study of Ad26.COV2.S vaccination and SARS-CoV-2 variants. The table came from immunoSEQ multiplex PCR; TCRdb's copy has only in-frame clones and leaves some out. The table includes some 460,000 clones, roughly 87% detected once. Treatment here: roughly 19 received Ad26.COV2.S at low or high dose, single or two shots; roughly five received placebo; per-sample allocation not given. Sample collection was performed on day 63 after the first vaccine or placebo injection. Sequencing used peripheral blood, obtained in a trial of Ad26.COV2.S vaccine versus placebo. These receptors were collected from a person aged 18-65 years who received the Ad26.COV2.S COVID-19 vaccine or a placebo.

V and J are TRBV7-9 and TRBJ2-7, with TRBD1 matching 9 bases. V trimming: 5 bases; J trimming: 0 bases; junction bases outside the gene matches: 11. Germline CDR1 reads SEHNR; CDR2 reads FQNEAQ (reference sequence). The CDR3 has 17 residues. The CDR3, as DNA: TGTGCCAGCAGCGCCCGGGACAGGGAGTGGGGCTCCTACGAGCAGTACTTC. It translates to CASSARDREWGSYEQYF.

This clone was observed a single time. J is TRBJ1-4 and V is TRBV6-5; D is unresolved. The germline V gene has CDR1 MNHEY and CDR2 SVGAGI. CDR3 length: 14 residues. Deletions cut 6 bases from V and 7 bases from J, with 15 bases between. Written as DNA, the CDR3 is TGTGCCAGCAGCGGGCTAAGGCGGGCTGAAAAACTGTTTTTT. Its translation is CASSGLRRAEKLFF.

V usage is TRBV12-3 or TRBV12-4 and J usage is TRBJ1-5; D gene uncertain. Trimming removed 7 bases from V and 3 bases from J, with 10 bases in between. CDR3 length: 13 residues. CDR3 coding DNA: TGTGCCAGCACGGGCCAGTCCAATCAGCCCCAGCATTTT. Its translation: CASTGQSNQPQHF.

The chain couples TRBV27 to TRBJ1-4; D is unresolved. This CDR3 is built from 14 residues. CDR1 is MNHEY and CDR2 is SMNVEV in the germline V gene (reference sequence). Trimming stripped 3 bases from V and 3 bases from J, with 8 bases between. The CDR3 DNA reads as TGTGCCAGCAGTTTTCAAGGGTCTAATGAAAAACTGTTTTTT. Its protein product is CASSFQGSNEKLFF.

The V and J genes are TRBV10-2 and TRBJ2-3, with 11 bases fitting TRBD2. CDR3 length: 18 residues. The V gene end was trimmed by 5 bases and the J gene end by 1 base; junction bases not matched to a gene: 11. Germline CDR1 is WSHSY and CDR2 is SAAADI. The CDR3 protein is CASSLIAGGLGGTDTQYF. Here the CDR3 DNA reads TGCGCCAGCAGTCTAATAGCGGGGGGGCTAGGGGGCACAGATACGCAGTATTTT.

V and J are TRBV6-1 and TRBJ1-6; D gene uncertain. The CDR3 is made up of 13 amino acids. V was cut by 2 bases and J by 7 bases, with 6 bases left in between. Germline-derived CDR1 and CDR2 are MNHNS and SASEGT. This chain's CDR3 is CASSEHPNSPLHF. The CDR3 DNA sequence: TGTGCCAGCAGTGAACACCCCAATTCACCCCTCCACTTT.

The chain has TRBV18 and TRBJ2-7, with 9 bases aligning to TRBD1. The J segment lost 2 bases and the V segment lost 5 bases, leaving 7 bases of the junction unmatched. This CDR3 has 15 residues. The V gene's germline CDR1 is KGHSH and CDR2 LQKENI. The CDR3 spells CASSTGTGKAYEQYF. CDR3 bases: TGTGCCAGCTCAACCGGGACAGGGAAGGCCTACGAGCAGTACTTC.

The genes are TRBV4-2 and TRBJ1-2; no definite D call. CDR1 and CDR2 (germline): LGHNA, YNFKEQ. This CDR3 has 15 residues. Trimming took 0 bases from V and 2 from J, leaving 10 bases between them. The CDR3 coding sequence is TGTGCCAGCAGCCAAGACAGGACGGAGAACTATGGCTACACCTTC. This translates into CASSQDRTENYGYTF.

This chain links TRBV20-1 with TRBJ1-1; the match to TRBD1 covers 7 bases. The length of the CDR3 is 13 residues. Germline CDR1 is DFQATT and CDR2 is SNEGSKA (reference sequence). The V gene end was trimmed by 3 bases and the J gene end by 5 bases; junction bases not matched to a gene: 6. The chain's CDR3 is CSASRTGVTEAFF. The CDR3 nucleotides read TGCAGTGCTAGTAGAACAGGGGTGACTGAAGCTTTCTTT.

The CDR3 is CASSLYSALGLNEQFF. The DNA for the CDR3 is TGTGCCAGCAGCTTATATTCCGCCCTAGGCCTCAATGAGCAGTTCTTC. This sequence joins TRBV11-2 and TRBJ2-1; no definite D call. The CDR3 length is 16 residues. V lost 2 bases and J lost 6, with 17 bases in between. The V gene's germline CDR1 is SGHAT and CDR2 FQNNGV.

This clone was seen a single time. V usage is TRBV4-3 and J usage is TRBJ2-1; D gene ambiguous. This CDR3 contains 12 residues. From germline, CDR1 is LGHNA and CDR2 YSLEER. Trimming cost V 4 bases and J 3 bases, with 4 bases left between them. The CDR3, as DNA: TGCGCCAGCAGCCTAGACTACAATGAGCAGTTCTTC. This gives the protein CASSLDYNEQFF.